The 11 T cell receptor beta chains given below trace back to one sample, sequenced in a study of T cells in Graves' hyperthyroidism and ophthalmopathy. TCR beta CDR3 region amplification was performed from RNA transcripts. An initial round of RT-PCR targeting the TCR CDR3 relied on the HTBI primer set. TCRdb itself ran the multiplex PCR reads through MiXCR, one entry per CDR3 protein. The sample holds around 700,000 distinct CDR3 sequences; around a sixth are singletons and the top ten take 16%. The sample was blood. The receptor set was obtained from a woman aged 50 to 60 with Graves' hyperthyroidism that later progressed to Graves' ophthalmopathy.

This clonotype was seen repeatedly, ten times or more. The chain combines TRBV11-2 with TRBJ1-2; 9 bases are shared with TRBD1. Germline lookup yields CDR1 SGHAT and CDR2 FQNNGV. With V trimmed by 2 bases and J by 4 bases, 5 bases remained unmatched. The CDR3 runs 15 residues. As DNA, the CDR3 is TGTGCCAGCAGCTTAAACACAGGGGGCTCCTATGGCTACACCTTC. Encoded protein: CASSLNTGGSYGYTF. Together with reference TRBV11-2 and TRBJ1-2, the CDR3 gives the full variable domain: EAGVAQSPRYKIIEKRQSVAFWCNPISGHATLYWYQQILGQGPKLLIQFQNNGVVDDSQLPKDRFSAERLKGVDSTLKIQPAKLEDSAVYLCASSLNTGGSYGYTFGSGTRLTVV.

The chain employs TRBV10-3 and TRBJ2-3; TRBD2 matches at 9 bases. The CDR3 runs to 15 residues. Germline values: CDR1 ENHRY, CDR2 SYGVKD. V gave up 3 bases and J gave up 2 bases; unmatched junction bases: 3. CDR3 sequence (DNA): TGTGCCATCAGTGACAGCGGGGGGCTCACAGATACGCAGTATTTT. This sequence encodes CAISDSGGLTDTQYF.

The chain joins TRBV12-3 or TRBV12-4 to TRBJ1-1; D gene unclear. This CDR3 region has 11 residues. V was pared by 6 bases and J by 7 bases, with 9 bases between. DNA for the CDR3: TGTGCCAGCAGGACCCGTGGTGAAGCTTTCTTT. As protein: CASRTRGEAFF.

The chain couples TRBV28 to TRBJ2-7; 12 bases agree with TRBD1. Per the germline V gene, CDR1 is MDHEN and CDR2 is SYDVKM. The CDR3 is 16 amino acids. The junction had 11 bases not matched to a gene; V was cut back by 7 bases and J by 4 bases. The CDR3 coding sequence is TGTGCCAGCAAACCCCGGGGACAGGGGGCTCGGTACGAGCAGTACTTC. This gives the protein CASKPRGQGARYEQYF.

The J gene is TRBJ1-2, the V gene TRBV5-1; no reliable D call. V was cut by 3 bases and J by 1 base, with 19 bases left in between. The CDR3 consists of 17 residues. CDR1 is SGHRS, CDR2 YFSETQ, per germline. The CDR3 here is CASSSRWTADLNYGYTF. The CDR3 DNA sequence: TGCGCCAGCAGCTCAAGGTGGACGGCCGATCTTAACTATGGCTACACCTTC.

This clonotype was found many times. This rearrangement joins TRBV10-3 to TRBJ1-5; 10 positions agree with TRBD1. Trimming removed 10 bases from V and 1 base from J; junction bases left unmatched: 4. The CDR3 spans 14 residues. CDR1 is ENHRY and CDR2 is SYGVKD in the germline V gene. DNA of the CDR3: TGTGCCACCTGGACAGGGGGAAGCAATCAGCCCCAGCATTTT. This encodes CATWTGGSNQPQHF.

This clonotype was seen ten or more times. This rearrangement joins TRBV3-1 to TRBJ1-5, with 8 nucleotides matching TRBD1. The germline CDR1 and CDR2 sequences are LGHDT and YNNKEL (reference sequence). J lost 9 bases, V lost 3 bases, and 4 bases had no gene match. The CDR3 consists of 13 residues. The DNA for the CDR3 is TGTGCCAGCAGCCAGGACAGGGATGGGCCCCAGCATTTT. Protein sequence: CASSQDRDGPQHF.

This clonotype was found a few times. The chain recombines TRBV2 with TRBJ2-5; D is uncertain. The CDR3 is 14 residues long. Germline V CDR1 and CDR2: SNHLY, FYNNEI. The germline V and J ends were trimmed by 3 bases and 1 base, with 9 bases remaining between them. In DNA form, the CDR3 reads TGTGCCAGCAGTGACGCAGGACCCCAAGAGACCCAGTACTTC. It is translated as CASSDAGPQETQYF.

This clonotype was recorded many times. The V gene is TRBV7-9, the J gene TRBJ1-1, with D tentatively TRBD1 (5 bases). The length of the CDR3 is 13 residues. Per the germline V gene, CDR1 is SEHNR and CDR2 is FQNEAQ (reference sequence). V lost 5 bases, J lost 5 bases, and 12 bases lay in between. Written as DNA, the CDR3 is TGTGCCAGCAGCGGGGGGGGTGGTACTGAAGCTTTCTTT. Translation: CASSGGGGTEAFF.

This clonotype was detected only a few times. The V and J genes are TRBV5-8 and TRBJ2-1; 11 bases fit TRBD2. The V and J ends lost 0 bases and 13 bases, in that order; junction bases with no gene match: 12. The CDR3 is 16 residues long. The germline V gene encodes CDR1 SGHTS and CDR2 YDEGEE. The CDR3 here is CASSLVLVASGGPQFF. The CDR3 DNA follows: TGTGCCAGCAGCTTGGTTTTGGTGGCTAGCGGGGGGCCACAGTTCTTC.

This clonotype has at least ten counts. This chain uses TRBV20-1 with TRBJ2-1; 9 bases line up with TRBD2. The CDR3 has 16 residues. Germline V gives CDR1 DFQATT, CDR2 SNEGSKA (reference sequence). V was pared by 3 bases and J by 4 bases, with 10 bases of the junction left unmatched. The CDR3 protein is CSASGGSGGLYNEQFF. As DNA, the CDR3 is TGCAGTGCTAGCGGCGGTAGCGGGGGACTATACAATGAGCAGTTCTTC.